A single sample gave rise to the 26 T cell receptor beta chains below, sequenced in a study of T cell repertoires in cytomegalovirus infection. TCRdb used MiXCR to reprocess the reads, holding one entry per CDR3 protein. The data contain roughly 150,000 distinct CDR3 sequences, about a sixth of them seen just once; the ten biggest clones take up approximately 18%. The sample taken for sequencing was CD8+ T cells from PBMCs. The receptor set was obtained from a human donor in good health (CMV status not recorded). Some clones in this sample may be carry-over from other donors' samples.

The sample holds many counts of this clonotype. The V gene is TRBV7-2, the J gene TRBJ1-4; no firm D call. Germline V CDR1 and CDR2: SGHTA, FQGNSA. Trimming removed 2 bases at V and 1 base at J, with 11 bases between. The CDR3 extends over 16 amino acids. The CDR3, as DNA: TGTGCCAGCAGCTTAAACAGCCTACGAACTAATGAAAAACTGTTTTTT. As protein: CASSLNSLRTNEKLFF.

This clonotype was seen at least ten times. The chain couples TRBV11-3 to TRBJ2-7, with D tentatively TRBD2 (5 bases). The CDR3 loop spans 13 amino acids. Trimming took off 2 bases at V and 0 bases at J, with 5 bases between the two ends. CDR1 and CDR2 (germline): SGHNT, YENEEA. The CDR3 loop reads CASSLRGSYEQYF. CDR3 coding DNA: TGTGCCAGCAGCTTACGGGGCTCCTACGAGCAGTACTTC.

There are a few counts of this clonotype. The chain has TRBV29-1 and TRBJ1-2; D gene ambiguous. The CDR3 totals 15 residues. V shed 1 base and J shed 6 bases, with 18 bases lying between them. Germline CDR1 is SQVTM and CDR2 is ANQGSEA. The CDR3 reads CSVEGRGTLRNGYTF. Here the CDR3 DNA reads TGCAGCGTTGAAGGGCGGGGAACTCTCAGGAATGGCTACACCTTC.

V and J are TRBV29-1 and TRBJ2-2; D ambiguous. Germline V gene lookup returns CDR1 SQVTM and CDR2 ANQGSEA. The CDR3 consists of 11 residues. The V and J ends lost 3 bases and 4 bases respectively, with 3 bases between them. CDR3 sequence (DNA): TGCAGCGTTGAGCTCACCGGGGAGCTGTTTTTT. Its translation: CSVELTGELFF.

This clonotype showed up just a few times. The rearrangement joins TRBV6-1 to TRBJ2-1; no firm D call. Trimming cost V 6 bases and J 10 bases, with 10 bases left between them. This CDR3 spans 11 amino acids. Germline CDR1 reads MNHNS; CDR2 reads SASEGT. The CDR3 DNA follows: TGTGCCAGCAGGACGAGTGTGGAGCAGTTCTTC. This codes for CASRTSVEQFF.

This clonotype was recorded a few times. This chain links TRBV7-8 with TRBJ2-7; 9 nucleotides match TRBD1. V dropped 5 bases and J dropped 1; count of bases not matched to a gene: 12. This CDR3 is built from 17 residues. From germline, CDR1 is SGHVS and CDR2 FQNEAQ. Here the CDR3 DNA reads TGTGCCAGCAGCCCCTGGGACAGGGAGAAAACTTCCTACGAGCAGTACTTC. It yields the protein CASSPWDREKTSYEQYF.

V and J are TRBV25-1 and TRBJ2-3; D gene uncertain. This CDR3 has 11 amino acids. Per germline, CDR1 MGHDK and CDR2 SYGVNS. V lost 11 bases and J 5 bases, leaving 11 bases between the germline ends. The CDR3: CAGAFGDTQYF. The CDR3 DNA reads as TGTGCCGGCGCCTTTGGAGATACGCAGTATTTT.

The table lists this clonotype with many counts. This chain links TRBV28 with TRBJ2-1, with a tentative D call TRBD2 (6 bases). V was cut by 3 bases and J by 9 bases, with 6 bases left in between. Germline-derived CDR1 and CDR2 are MDHEN and SYDVKM. CDR3 length equals 11 residues. The CDR3 loop is CASSLGGEQFF. DNA for the CDR3: TGTGCCAGCAGTTTGGGAGGTGAGCAGTTCTTC.

The chain links TRBV27 to TRBJ2-1; D may be TRBD1 (6 bases). Germline CDR1 and CDR2: MNHEY and SMNVEV (reference sequence). The CDR3 length is 12 residues. V lost 5 bases and J 13 bases, leaving 15 bases between the germline ends. CDR3 in DNA: TGTGCCAGCAGTCTCCGCACAGGGCACCAGTTCTTC. Its protein product is CASSLRTGHQFF.

This clonotype was seen more than once but under ten times. The genes are TRBV27 and TRBJ2-7; TRBD1 matches 9 bases. The trim removed 6 bases at V and 8 bases at J, leaving 11 bases unmatched. Germline lookup yields CDR1 MNHEY and CDR2 SMNVEV (reference sequence). The CDR3 loop spans 14 amino acids. The CDR3 region is CASSRPGQGLKQYF. DNA of the CDR3: TGTGCCAGCAGCCGCCCGGGACAGGGTTTAAAGCAGTACTTC.

This clonotype appeared a few times. The rearrangement joins TRBV28 to TRBJ2-2; 11 nucleotides agree with TRBD2. The CDR3 extends over 16 amino acids. Trimming removed 5 bases from V and 3 bases from J; junction bases left unmatched: 5. Per the germline V gene, CDR1 is MDHEN and CDR2 is SYDVKM. CDR3: CASSPGLAEHTGELFF. DNA for the CDR3: TGTGCCAGCAGTCCGGGACTAGCGGAGCACACCGGGGAGCTGTTTTTT.

This clonotype was picked up a small number of times. The chain joins TRBV7-9 to TRBJ2-6; TRBD2 matches at 7 bases. The CDR3 covers 16 residues. J gave up 0 bases and V 8 bases, and 7 bases lay outside the gene matches. Per the germline V gene, CDR1 is SEHNR and CDR2 is FQNEAQ (reference sequence). The CDR3 loop reads CASPEGTTSGANVLTF. The CDR3 DNA reads TGTGCCAGCCCCGAGGGGACTACCTCTGGGGCCAACGTCCTGACTTTC.

V gene TRBV19 combines with J gene TRBJ2-1, with D maybe TRBD1 (5 bases). Germline V gene data show CDR1 as LNHDA and CDR2 as SQIVND (reference sequence). V lost 6 bases and J 0 bases, leaving 9 bases between the germline ends. CDR3 size: 14 residues. CDR3 bases: TGTGCCAGTAGAGCTAGGGGCTCCTACAATGAGCAGTTCTTC. Translating gives CASRARGSYNEQFF.

This chain joins TRBV19 and TRBJ2-5; a weak D match, TRBD2 (5 bases). Germline V gives CDR1 LNHDA, CDR2 SQIVND (reference sequence). This CDR3 comprises 15 residues. Trimming cost V 5 bases and J 3 bases, with 16 bases left between them. The CDR3 region is CASSALRAKKETQYF. The CDR3, as DNA: TGTGCCAGTAGTGCCCTGCGGGCGAAGAAAGAGACCCAGTACTTC. Together with reference TRBV19 and TRBJ2-5, the CDR3 gives the full variable domain: DGGITQSPKYLFRKEGQNVTLSCEQNLNHDAMYWYRQDPGQGLRLIYYSQIVNDFQKGDIAEGYSVSREKKESFPLTVTSAQKNPTAFYLCASSALRAKKETQYFGPGTRLLVL.

A few counts support this clonotype. V gene TRBV28 combines with J gene TRBJ2-1; D might be TRBD1 (6 bases). Trimming took 3 bases from V and 5 from J, leaving 14 bases between them. Germline V gives CDR1 MDHEN, CDR2 SYDVKM. CDR3 size: 15 residues. CDR3 loop: CASSFVLGGNNEQFF. For the CDR3, the DNA is TGTGCCAGCAGTTTCGTTTTAGGGGGAAACAATGAGCAGTTCTTC.

This clonotype has only a few counts. V is TRBV6-5 and J is TRBJ2-7; 7 bases are a match to TRBD1. Germline V CDR1 and CDR2: MNHEY, SVGAGI. CDR3 length: 15 residues. The V segment lost 0 bases and the J segment 7 bases; nucleotides outside the gene matches: 9. The CDR3 sequence is CASSYSRQGEGEQYF. DNA for the CDR3: TGTGCCAGCAGTTACTCGAGGCAGGGGGAAGGGGAGCAGTACTTC.

This clonotype has more than one count but fewer than ten. This CDR3 reads CASSPGGGALETQYF. CDR3 sequence (DNA): TGTGCCAGCAGCCCTGGCGGGGGGGCCTTGGAGACCCAGTACTTC. The chain employs TRBV7-2 and TRBJ2-5; 9 bases line up with TRBD2. V lost 5 bases to trimming and J lost 5 bases; unmatched junction nucleotides: 9. The CDR3 consists of 15 residues. CDR1 is SGHTA, CDR2 FQGNSA, per germline.

The chain is built from TRBV28 and TRBJ1-5; 7 bases map to TRBD1. With 5 bases clipped from V and 3 bases from J, the junction kept 7 bases outside the gene matches. Germline CDR1 MDHEN, CDR2 SYDVKM. The CDR3 consists of 15 residues. CDR3 coding DNA: TGTGCCAGCAGTCTTCGGGGACAGTTCAATCAGCCCCAGCATTTT. This gives the protein CASSLRGQFNQPQHF.

The chain has TRBV7-9 and TRBJ2-7; TRBD1 matches at 7 bases. With V trimmed by 5 bases and J by 6 bases, 10 bases remained unmatched. The germline CDR1 and CDR2 sequences are SEHNR and FQNEAQ (reference sequence). This CDR3 contains 14 residues. CDR3 loop: CASSPWTGGIEQYF. The CDR3 DNA sequence: TGTGCCAGCAGCCCCTGGACAGGAGGCATCGAGCAGTACTTC.

A few counts support this clonotype. The chain recombines TRBV7-9 with TRBJ2-1, with 13 bases identical to TRBD2. The CDR3 runs to 18 residues. V dropped 6 bases and J dropped 0; count of bases not matched to a gene: 8. Per the germline V gene, CDR1 is SEHNR and CDR2 is FQNEAQ (reference sequence). CDR3 sequence: CASRTGTSGISSYNEQFF. The CDR3 bases are TGTGCCAGCAGAACCGGGACTAGCGGGATTAGCTCCTACAATGAGCAGTTCTTC. The full variable domain, completed using reference TRBV7-9 and TRBJ2-1, is DTGVSQNPRHKITKRGQNVTFRCDPISEHNRLYWYRQTLGQGPEFLTYFQNEAQLEKSRLLSDRFSAERPKGSFSTLEIQRTEQGDSAMYLCASRTGTSGISSYNEQFFGPGTRLTVL.

This clonotype has ten or more counts. The chain is built from TRBV4-3 and TRBJ2-7; 7 nucleotides match TRBD2. The CDR3 runs to 15 residues. Per the germline V gene, CDR1 is LGHNA and CDR2 is YSLEER. The junction had 6 bases not matched to a gene; V was cut back by 1 base and J by 3 bases. The DNA of the CDR3 is TGCGCCAGCAGCCAAGGAAGCGGGACGGTCTACGAGCAGTACTTC. As protein: CASSQGSGTVYEQYF.

The chain recombines TRBV7-9 with TRBJ2-2; 13 positions match TRBD2. This CDR3 is 15 amino acids long. Germline-derived CDR1 and CDR2 are SEHNR and FQNEAQ (reference sequence). Trimming at V came to 4 bases and at J to 6 bases, leaving 2 bases not matched to a gene. DNA of the CDR3: TGTGCCAGCAGCTCAACTAGCGGGGGGGCCGGGGAGCTGTTTTTT. It codes for CASSSTSGGAGELFF.

Only a few counts were recorded for this clonotype. The V gene is TRBV27, the J gene TRBJ2-7, with a possible D match to TRBD2 (6 bases). CDR1 and CDR2 from the germline V gene are MNHEY and SMNVEV (reference sequence). V was trimmed by 2 bases and J by 4 bases, leaving 12 bases between them. This CDR3 comprises 14 residues. CDR3 DNA sequence: TGTGCCAGCAGTTTAACTCAGGGACTTTACGAGCAGTACTTC. It codes for CASSLTQGLYEQYF.

The chain employs TRBV4-3 and TRBJ2-1; D is ambiguous. The CDR3 is 15 residues long. The V gene's germline CDR1 is LGHNA and CDR2 YSLEER. V lost 0 bases, J lost 1 base, and 7 bases lay in between. CDR3 amino acids: CASSQEERSYNEQFF. CDR3 DNA sequence: TGCGCCAGCAGCCAAGAGGAGCGTTCCTACAATGAGCAGTTCTTC.

This clonotype was observed a handful of times. The genes are TRBV6-2 or TRBV6-3 and TRBJ2-1; tentatively, D is TRBD1 (5 bases). V lost 0 bases and J 7 bases, leaving 16 bases between the germline ends. The germline CDR1 and CDR2 sequences are MNHEY and SVGEGT. This CDR3 is built from 16 residues. The CDR3 sequence: CASSYSKTEFGNEQFF. CDR3 DNA: TGTGCCAGCAGTTACTCGAAGACAGAATTTGGGAATGAGCAGTTCTTC.

This clonotype was recorded at least ten times. The gene calls are TRBV12-3 or TRBV12-4 and TRBJ1-5; D uncertain. CDR3 length equals 13 residues. The V end lost 6 bases, the J end lost 5 bases, and 11 bases lay between the germline ends. The CDR3 DNA is TGTGCCAGCAGGGAGAGTAGGGATCAGCCCCAGCATTTT. Protein sequence: CASRESRDQPQHF.